This T cell receptor beta chain was identified in a study of cytomegalovirus exposure and HLA in healthy donors. This clone was seen only a few times. This CDR3 spans 13 amino acids. The germline V gene has CDR1 WNHNN and CDR2 SYGVQD (reference sequence). Deletions cut 6 bases from V and 2 bases from J, with 7 bases between. PCR employed 60 Vbeta and 13 Jbeta primers. Clones were sequenced by immunoSEQ multiplex PCR, and TCRdb holds only the in-frame ones, with some missing. The sample consists of approximately 150,000 clones, about 80% of them appearing once. The chain employs TRBV10-1 and TRBJ2-2; D possibly corresponds to TRBD2 (5 bases). This sequence originates from a man in his forties or fifties in good health and CMV-seronegative. Sequenced material: PBMCs. The CDR3 protein is CASSPSNTGELFF. The CDR3 nucleotides are TGCGCCAGCAGCCCTAGCAACACCGGGGAGCTGTTTTTT.